Below, 16 T cell receptor beta chains from the same sample are listed, as sequenced in a study of regulatory T cells in long-lasting Graves disease. The TCR beta library used iRepertoire HTBI primers with Arm-PCR amplification of CDR3. From the multiplex PCR reads, TCRdb called clonotypes with MiXCR, one entry per CDR3 protein. The sample holds roughly 530,000 distinct CDR3 sequences, about 16% seen once. Indicated time point: newly diagnosed GD, antithyroid drugs for less than 3 months. Following extraction of RNA from PBMCs, that RNA was used to make the TCR library. The sample was also reused in another study, on T cells in Graves' hyperthyroidism and ophthalmopathy.

The sequencing used peripheral blood mononuclear cells (PBMCs), collected at new diagnosis, from a patient treated with antithyroid drugs. The receptor set was obtained from a middle-aged woman with Graves disease.

This clonotype was seen more than once but under ten times. The chain recombines TRBV5-6 with TRBJ2-1, with D maybe TRBD2 (5 bases). V was shortened by 0 bases and J by 7 bases, with 8 bases between the two germline ends. The germline CDR1 and CDR2 sequences are SGHDT and YYEEEE. The CDR3 sequence is 13 residues long. CDR3 DNA sequence: TGTGCCAGCAGCTTGGTGTCGGGGAATGAGCAGTTCTTC. As protein: CASSLVSGNEQFF. The entire variable domain, with the rest obtained from reference TRBV5-6 and TRBJ2-1, is as follows: DAGVTQSPTHLIKTRGQQVTLRCSPKSGHDTVSWYQQALGQGPQFIFQYYEEEERQRGNFPDRFSGHQFPNYSSELNVNALLLGDSALYLCASSLVSGNEQFFGPGTRLTVL.

About this clonotype itself: This may be a read error, as it is one base from a much larger clone. The chain couples TRBV27 to TRBJ2-1, with unresolved D. Germline V gene lookup returns CDR1 MNHEY and CDR2 SMNVEV (reference sequence). The CDR3 has 13 residues. DNA of the CDR3: TGTGCCAGCAGTCGCCTTAGGTTCGATGAGCGGTTCTTC. Protein: CASSRLRFDERFF.

This clonotype was seen repeatedly, ten times or more. The chain couples TRBV19 to TRBJ1-6, with 7 bases identical to TRBD1. This CDR3 region has 16 residues. The germline V gene has CDR1 LNHDA and CDR2 SQIVND (reference sequence). With V trimmed by 3 bases and J by 0 bases, 2 bases remained unmatched. CDR3 loop: CASSIRTGSYNSPLHF. CDR3 bases: TGTGCCAGTAGTATCCGGACAGGCTCCTATAATTCACCCCTCCACTTT.

This clonotype showed up many times. The chain uses TRBV11-2 and TRBJ2-1; 12 bases map to TRBD1. V shed 0 bases, J shed 4 bases, and the junction held 4 bases outside the gene matches. The CDR3 extends over 17 amino acids. Per the germline V gene, CDR1 is SGHAT and CDR2 is FQNNGV. CDR3 sequence reads: CASSLDGDRGLYNEQFF. In DNA, the CDR3 is TGTGCCAGCAGCTTAGATGGGGACAGGGGGCTTTACAATGAGCAGTTCTTC.

The table lists this clonotype with a count of one. The chain uses TRBV19 and TRBJ2-7; tentatively, D is TRBD1 (5 bases). CDR1 LNHDA and CDR2 SQIVND come from the germline V gene (reference sequence). The CDR3 contains 13 residues. Trimming removed 4 bases from V and 3 bases from J, with 10 bases in between. The CDR3 loop reads CASSTSRDYEQYF. The CDR3 bases are TGTGCCAGTAGTACCAGCAGGGACTACGAGCAGTACTTC.

This clonotype has a count of ten or more. V gene TRBV7-2 combines with J gene TRBJ2-2; D remains unclear. This CDR3 region has 13 residues. Germline assignment: CDR1 SGHTA and CDR2 FQGNSA. V was shortened by 1 base and J by 5 bases, with 5 bases between the two germline ends. The CDR3 sequence: CASSLGKTGELFF. As DNA, the CDR3 is TGTGCCAGCAGCTTAGGGAAGACCGGGGAGCTGTTTTTT.

This clonotype was observed many times. This rearrangement joins TRBV6-5 to TRBJ2-7, with 8 bases that match TRBD2. J lost 7 bases, V lost 3 bases, and 8 bases had no gene match. Looked up from germline, CDR1 is MNHEY and CDR2 is SVGAGI. CDR3 length: 14 amino acids. The CDR3 loop is CASSYGGLAMEQYF. The DNA of the CDR3 is TGTGCCAGCAGTTATGGAGGACTAGCAATGGAGCAGTACTTC.

This clonotype occurred a few times. The chain couples TRBV5-8 to TRBJ1-4, with no clear D. Germline V gene data show CDR1 as SGHTS and CDR2 as YDEGEE. This CDR3 region has 15 residues. V was shortened by 0 bases and J by 5 bases, with 11 bases between the two germline ends. The CDR3 reads CASSLEPQTNEKLFF. In DNA form, the CDR3 reads TGTGCCAGCAGCTTGGAACCTCAGACAAATGAAAAACTGTTTTTT.

This clonotype was counted ten times or more. V usage is TRBV6-1 and J usage is TRBJ2-3, with 10 nucleotides matching TRBD1. The CDR3 loop spans 14 amino acids. The J segment lost 4 bases and the V segment lost 3 bases, leaving 1 base of the junction unmatched. The germline V gene has CDR1 MNHNS and CDR2 SASEGT. The CDR3, as DNA: TGTGCCAGCAGTGACGGACAGGGGGCAGATACGCAGTATTTT. Translation gives CASSDGQGADTQYF.

This clonotype was detected many times. The rearrangement links TRBV29-1 to TRBJ2-5; perhaps TRBD2 as D (6 bases). The CDR3 extends over 14 amino acids. Germline V gene data show CDR1 as SQVTM and CDR2 as ANQGSEA. Trimming took 2 bases from V and 7 from J, leaving 17 bases between them. CDR3 nucleotide sequence: TGCAGCGTTGAACCGCCAGGGAGGAGAGGGACCCAGTACTTC. Translated, it gives CSVEPPGRRGTQYF.

This clonotype was seen repeatedly, ten times or more. The chain is built from TRBV20-1 and TRBJ1-2; weak D call: TRBD1 (5 bases). CDR1 and CDR2 from the germline V gene are DFQATT and SNEGSKA (reference sequence). Trimming stripped 3 bases from V and 2 bases from J, with 13 bases between. CDR3 length: 14 amino acids. CDR3 in amino acids: CSASGPGTNYGYTF. The CDR3 coding sequence is TGCAGTGCTAGTGGTCCGGGGACCAACTATGGCTACACCTTC.

This clonotype was observed many times. The rearrangement links TRBV12-5 to TRBJ2-5, with D tentatively TRBD1 (6 bases). CDR1 is LGHNT and CDR2 is FRNRAP in the germline V gene. CDR3 size: 15 residues. V lost 0 bases and J 5 bases, leaving 13 bases between the germline ends. DNA of the CDR3: TGTGCTAGTGGTTTGGTACAGGGAATCAGGGAGACCCAGTACTTC. Its protein product is CASGLVQGIRETQYF.

This clonotype showed up many times. The gene calls are TRBV18 and TRBJ1-1; no definite D call. V was shortened by 3 bases and J by 11 bases, with 13 bases between the two germline ends. Germline assignment: CDR1 KGHSH and CDR2 LQKENI. The CDR3 spans 12 residues. The CDR3 here is CASSPSGPGAFF. The CDR3 DNA sequence: TGTGCCAGCTCACCCTCCGGTCCGGGGGCTTTCTTT. The variable domain in full, completed from reference TRBV18 and TRBJ1-1, reads NAGVMQNPRHLVRRRGQEARLRCSPMKGHSHVYWYRQLPEEGLKFMVYLQKENIIDESGMPKERFSAEFPKEGPSILRIQQVVRGDSAAYFCASSPSGPGAFFGQGTRLTVV.

This clonotype was counted at least ten times. The chain carries TRBV2 and TRBJ2-3, with D tentatively TRBD1 (6 bases). V lost 1 base and J lost 7, with 9 bases in between. There are 13 residues in the CDR3. CDR1 is SNHLY and CDR2 is FYNNEI in the germline V gene. The CDR3 loop reads CASSEEGVNTQYF. As DNA, the CDR3 is TGTGCCAGCAGTGAAGAGGGGGTTAATACGCAGTATTTT.

The V call is TRBV25-1, the J call TRBJ2-3; TRBD2 agrees at 8 bases. The CDR3 totals 14 residues. V lost 8 bases and J lost 2; bases outside the gene matches: 6. CDR1 is MGHDK and CDR2 is SYGVNS in the germline V gene. CDR3 DNA: TGTGCCAGCGCCGACGGGGGGGCCACAGATACGCAGTATTTT. Translating gives CASADGGATDTQYF.

This clonotype was counted many times. The V call is TRBV18, the J call TRBJ1-1, with TRBD1 identical over 10 bases. After removal of 4 bases from V and 4 bases from J, the junction contained 3 bases not matched to a gene. CDR1 and CDR2 (germline): KGHSH, LQKENI. CDR3 length equals 14 residues. The CDR3 reads CASSQTGGLTEAFF. Here the CDR3 DNA reads TGTGCCAGCTCACAGACAGGGGGCCTCACTGAAGCTTTCTTT.